The sequence of this T cell receptor (beta chain) was determined in a study of control samples from healthy donors and cancer patients. Generated by immunoSEQ multiplex PCR, the TCRdb table keeps only in-frame clones and is missing some. The table shows under 90,000 clones, with approximately 92% occurring only once. The CDR3 has 14 residues. Trimming left V 2 bases short and J 2 bases short, with 10 bases between. The V gene's germline CDR1 is LNHDA and CDR2 SQIVND (reference sequence). The receptor was derived from a woman aged 55-70 years in good health. Sequencing was done on a sample of blood. The chain uses TRBV19 and TRBJ2-7; D unclear. In DNA, the CDR3 is TGTGCCAGTAGTATAATGGACGGCCCCTACGAGCAGTACTTC. The encoded protein is CASSIMDGPYEQYF.